Following are 24 T cell receptor beta chains from one sample sequenced in a study of blood T cell repertoires in COVID-19. Repertoires were generated with immunoSEQ multiplex PCR, while TCRdb's copy carries only in-frame clones and drops some. Of 260,000 or so clones in the sample, over 70% were seen once. What was sequenced was peripheral blood. These receptors were taken from a human donor in a cohort sampled during active COVID-19.

The chain recombines TRBV27 with TRBJ1-4, with D possibly TRBD1 on 5 matching bases. Germline CDR1 and CDR2: MNHEY and SMNVEV (reference sequence). The V end was cut by 6 bases, the J end by 0 bases, with 17 bases between. The CDR3 has 17 amino acids. The CDR3 nucleotides read TGTGCCAGCAGCCCACTCCAGGGCCTCTCAACTAATGAAAAACTGTTTTTT. Protein product: CASSPLQGLSTNEKLFF.

This clone was seen a single time. J is TRBJ2-6 and V is TRBV6-1; D is perhaps TRBD2 (6 bases). CDR3 length: 18 amino acids. CDR1 MNHNS and CDR2 SASEGT come from the germline V gene. V dropped 2 bases and J dropped 0 bases, with 14 bases sitting between them. The CDR3 is CASSEWVSGDSGANVLTF. The CDR3 nucleotides read TGTGCCAGCAGTGAATGGGTTAGCGGAGACTCTGGGGCCAACGTCCTGACTTTC.

This clone was recorded once. CDR3 amino acids: CASSYYGGQHILVGNEQFF. In DNA, the CDR3 is TGTGCCAGCAGTTACTACGGGGGACAGCATATTTTGGTGGGCAATGAGCAGTTCTTC. The rearrangement joins TRBV6-2 or TRBV6-3 to TRBJ2-1, with D perhaps TRBD1 (7 bases). The CDR3 has 19 amino acids. The germline V gene has CDR1 MNHEY and CDR2 SVGEGT. The germline V and J ends were trimmed by 1 base and 6 bases, with 25 bases remaining between them.

The chain employs TRBV10-1 and TRBJ2-7; TRBD1 aligns across 9 bases. Germline V CDR1 and CDR2: WNHNN, SYGVQD (reference sequence). The ends lost 3 bases at V and 9 bases at J; junction bases unmatched: 9. This CDR3 contains 14 residues. The CDR3 region is CASSEGQGPKAQYF. The CDR3 DNA follows: TGCGCCAGCAGTGAAGGACAGGGGCCCAAGGCGCAGTACTTC.

The chain joins TRBV19 to TRBJ1-4, with D unresolved. The CDR3 spans 14 residues. Trimming removed 2 bases from V and 0 bases from J, with 4 bases in between. The germline V gene has CDR1 LNHDA and CDR2 SQIVND (reference sequence). In nucleotides, the CDR3 is TGTGCCAGTAGTATATCCGCAACTAATGAAAAACTGTTTTTT. Encoded protein: CASSISATNEKLFF.

As for this clone: The junction shows a germline mismatch at one end, possibly a read error. The chain has TRBV12-3 or TRBV12-4 and TRBJ1-1, with D unresolved. The length of the CDR3 is 13 residues. The CDR3 reads CASTLHTNTEAFF. Written as DNA, the CDR3 is TGTGCCAGCACTTTACACACGAACACTGAAGCTTTCTTT.

This clone has just a few counts. The chain has TRBV7-2 and TRBJ1-1; 8 positions match TRBD1. J lost 6 bases, V lost 0 bases, and 6 bases had no gene match. The CDR3 is 15 amino acids. Germline V CDR1 and CDR2: SGHTA, FQGNSA. The CDR3 nucleotides read TGTGCCAGCAGCTTAGCGGCAGGGGGCGTTTCTGAAGCTTTCTTT. It yields the protein CASSLAAGGVSEAFF. The complete variable domain, with remaining parts taken from reference TRBV7-2 and TRBJ1-1, reads GAGVSQSPSNKVTEKGKDVELRCDPISGHTALYWYRQSLGQGLEFLIYFQGNSAPDKSGLPSDRFSAERTGGSVSTLTIQRTQQEDSAVYLCASSLAAGGVSEAFFGQGTRLTVV.

The V gene is TRBV6-6, the J gene TRBJ2-7; 12 bases fit TRBD1. The CDR3 runs 16 residues. Germline trimming cut 4 bases from V and 2 bases from J; bases unmatched to any gene: 6. Germline lookup yields CDR1 MNHNY and CDR2 SVGAGI (reference sequence). As DNA, the CDR3 is TGTGCCAGCAGTTCCTCGGGACAGGGGGCAGCCTACGAGCAGTACTTC. Protein sequence: CASSSSGQGAAYEQYF.

The chain links TRBV7-6 to TRBJ1-1, with a tentative D call TRBD1 (6 bases). The CDR3 covers 15 residues. V shed 5 bases and J shed 1 base, with 14 bases lying between them. Germline V CDR1 and CDR2: SGHVS, FNYEAQ. CDR3 DNA sequence: TGTGCCAGCAGCGGTGTCGGGGGGCCGAACACTGAAGCTTTCTTT. Translated, it gives CASSGVGGPNTEAFF. The full variable domain, completed using reference TRBV7-6 and TRBJ1-1, is GAGVSQSPRYKVTKRGQDVALRCDPISGHVSLYWYRQALGQGPEFLTYFNYEAQQDKSGLPNDRFSAERPEGSISTLTIQRTEQRDSAMYRCASSGVGGPNTEAFFGQGTRLTVV.

The CDR3 bases are TGTGCCAGCAGTTACGTAGCGGGGGGGCTGTCAGAGACCCAGTACTTC. Its protein is CASSYVAGGLSETQYF. This chain connects TRBV6-2 or TRBV6-3 to TRBJ2-5, with 11 bases aligning to TRBD2. Trimming removed 2 bases from V and 4 bases from J; junction bases left unmatched: 6. CDR1 and CDR2 (germline): MNHEY, SVGEGT. The CDR3 spans 16 residues.

This rearrangement joins TRBV28 to TRBJ2-1; 8 nucleotides agree with TRBD1. With 3 bases clipped from V and 4 bases from J, the junction kept 5 bases outside the gene matches. There are 15 residues in the CDR3. Germline V gives CDR1 MDHEN, CDR2 SYDVKM. CDR3 protein: CASSFLQGAYNEQFF. The CDR3 DNA reads TGTGCCAGCAGTTTTCTTCAGGGGGCATACAATGAGCAGTTCTTC.

The CDR3 loop reads CASSVAGRFTGELFF. The CDR3 coding sequence is TGTGCCAGCAGCGTAGCCGGGAGGTTCACCGGGGAGCTGTTTTTT. The V and J genes are TRBV9 and TRBJ2-2; 7 bases align to TRBD2. CDR3 size: 15 residues. Germline V gives CDR1 SGDLS, CDR2 YYNGEE. Trimming cost V 0 bases and J 4 bases; bases outside gene matches: 3.

This sequence joins TRBV24-1 and TRBJ2-1; D is perhaps TRBD2 (6 bases). The germline V gene encodes CDR1 KGHDR and CDR2 SFDVKD. The CDR3 extends over 16 amino acids. Trimming took 5 bases from V and 3 from J, leaving 16 bases between them. In DNA, the CDR3 is TGTGCCACCAGTGGCGCGGGAAGATCGGACTACAATGAGCAGTTCTTC. Amino acids: CATSGAGRSDYNEQFF.

The J gene is TRBJ1-1, the V gene TRBV7-3; D may be TRBD1 (6 bases). The CDR3 is 17 amino acids. Trimming removed 2 bases from V and 0 bases from J, with 16 bases in between. Germline V gives CDR1 SGHTA, CDR2 FQGTGA. The CDR3: CASSLQGPSILNTEAFF. For the CDR3, the DNA is TGTGCCAGCAGCTTACAGGGGCCCTCAATATTGAACACTGAAGCTTTCTTT.

The CDR3 loop reads CASTVPQGWDTQYF. DNA for the CDR3: TGTGCCAGCACGGTCCCGCAGGGTTGGGATACGCAGTATTTT. This sequence joins TRBV6-5 and TRBJ2-3; D is possibly TRBD1 (5 bases). Germline CDR1 and CDR2: MNHEY and SVGAGI. CDR3 length: 14 amino acids. With 7 bases removed from V and 6 bases from J, the gap between germline ends came to 17 bases.

The V call is TRBV15, the J call TRBJ2-1; 7 positions match TRBD1. Germline V gene lookup returns CDR1 LNHNV and CDR2 YYDKDF (reference sequence). V dropped 5 bases and J dropped 12; count of bases not matched to a gene: 4. The CDR3 covers 11 residues. CDR3 sequence reads: CATSARDRQFF. CDR3 nucleotides: TGTGCCACCAGCGCCCGGGACAGGCAGTTCTTC.

This chain connects TRBV5-1 to TRBJ2-5, with 13 bases fitting TRBD2. The CDR3 covers 16 residues. V trimming: 1 base; J trimming: 5 bases; junction bases outside the gene matches: 5. CDR1 is SGHRS, CDR2 YFSETQ, per germline. For the CDR3, the DNA is TGCGCCAGCAGCTTGTCTGGGACTAGCGGGGTTGAGACCCAGTACTTC. It yields the protein CASSLSGTSGVETQYF. The full variable domain, in which reference TRBV5-1 and TRBJ2-5 provide the parts outside the CDR3, is KAGVTQTPRYLIKTRGQQVTLSCSPISGHRSVSWYQQTPGQGLQFLFEYFSETQRNKGNFPGRFSGRQFSNSRSEMNVSTLELGDSALYLCASSLSGTSGVETQYFGPGTRLLVL.

The rearrangement joins TRBV10-1 to TRBJ2-3, with 9 bases lining up with TRBD2. The germline gives CDR1 WNHNN, CDR2 SYGVQD (reference sequence). Trimming removed 2 bases from V and 1 base from J; junction bases left unmatched: 4. This CDR3 spans 16 amino acids. CDR3 sequence reads: CASSERLAGRTDTQYF. CDR3 DNA: TGCGCCAGCAGTGAGAGGCTAGCGGGACGCACAGATACGCAGTATTTT.

The J gene is TRBJ2-3, the V gene TRBV7-8; 7 nucleotides agree with TRBD2. In germline, CDR1 is SGHVS, CDR2 FQNEAQ. This CDR3 has 14 amino acids. V was clipped by 3 bases and J by 6 bases; unmatched bases: 6. CDR3 amino acids: CASSFAGVLDTQYF. Written as DNA, the CDR3 is TGTGCCAGCAGCTTCGCGGGAGTCCTGGATACGCAGTATTTT. The variable domain in full, completed from reference TRBV7-8 and TRBJ2-3, reads GAGVSQSPRYKVAKRGQDVALRCDPISGHVSLFWYQQALGQGPEFLTYFQNEAQLDKSGLPSDRFFAERPEGSVSTLKIQRTQQEDSAVYLCASSFAGVLDTQYFGPGTRLTVL.

J is TRBJ2-1 and V is TRBV5-4; 7 nucleotides match TRBD1. The V and J ends lost 4 bases and 14 bases, in that order; junction bases with no gene match: 15. CDR3 length: 14 amino acids. From germline, CDR1 is SGHNT and CDR2 YYREEE (reference sequence). The CDR3 region has the DNA TGTGCCAGCAGCCTCCCCGGGACAGAGAAAAGGGAGTTCTTC. This encodes CASSLPGTEKREFF.

V is TRBV7-3 and J is TRBJ2-2, with 12 nucleotides matching TRBD2. CDR1 is SGHTA, CDR2 FQGTGA, per germline. This CDR3 contains 17 residues. V lost 2 bases to trimming and J lost 5 bases; unmatched junction nucleotides: 6. The CDR3 reads CASSLASGRVGTGELFF. The DNA of the CDR3 is TGTGCCAGCAGCTTAGCTAGCGGGAGGGTCGGGACCGGGGAGCTGTTTTTT. Complete variable domain (other parts from reference TRBV7-3 and TRBJ2-2): GAGVSQTPSNKVTEKGKYVELRCDPISGHTALYWYRQSLGQGPEFLIYFQGTGAADDSGLPNDRFFAVRPEGSVSTLKIQRTERGDSAVYLCASSLASGRVGTGELFFGEGSRLTVL.

The V gene is TRBV24-1, the J gene TRBJ2-5; 10 bases are a match to TRBD1. The CDR3 covers 15 residues. V shed 4 bases and J 5 bases; nucleotides not matched to a gene: 6. Germline V CDR1 and CDR2: KGHDR, SFDVKD. CDR3 loop: CATSETGTGVETQYF. The CDR3 bases are TGTGCCACCAGTGAGACCGGGACAGGGGTGGAGACCCAGTACTTC.

The rearrangement joins TRBV15 to TRBJ1-2; 7 nucleotides agree with TRBD1. V trimming: 0 bases; J trimming: 5 bases; junction bases outside the gene matches: 6. Germline values: CDR1 LNHNV, CDR2 YYDKDF (reference sequence). There are 15 residues in the CDR3. Here the CDR3 DNA reads TGTGCCACCAGCAGAGATACGGGACAGCTTTATGGCTACACCTTC. Protein: CATSRDTGQLYGYTF.

The V call is TRBV15, the J call TRBJ1-4, with 7 bases that match TRBD1. J gave up 8 bases and V 4 bases, and 7 bases lay outside the gene matches. CDR1 is LNHNV and CDR2 is YYDKDF in the germline V gene (reference sequence). The CDR3 is made up of 14 amino acids. The DNA for the CDR3 is TGTGCCACCAGCATAGAGGACAGGAAGGAAAAACTGTTTTTT. Encoded protein: CATSIEDRKEKLFF.